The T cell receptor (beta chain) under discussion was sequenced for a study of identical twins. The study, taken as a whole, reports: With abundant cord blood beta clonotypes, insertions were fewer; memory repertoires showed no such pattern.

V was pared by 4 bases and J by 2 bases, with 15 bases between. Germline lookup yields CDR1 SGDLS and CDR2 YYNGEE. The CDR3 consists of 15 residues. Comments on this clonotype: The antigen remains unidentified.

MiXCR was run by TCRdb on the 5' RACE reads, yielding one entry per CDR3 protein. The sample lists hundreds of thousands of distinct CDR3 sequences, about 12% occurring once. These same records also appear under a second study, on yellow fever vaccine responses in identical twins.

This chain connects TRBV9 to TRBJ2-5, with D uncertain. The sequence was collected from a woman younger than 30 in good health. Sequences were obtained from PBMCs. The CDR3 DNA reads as TGTGCCAGCAGCTCTCCGTCCGTCCCGCAAGAGACCCAGTACTTC. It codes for CASSSPSVPQETQYF.